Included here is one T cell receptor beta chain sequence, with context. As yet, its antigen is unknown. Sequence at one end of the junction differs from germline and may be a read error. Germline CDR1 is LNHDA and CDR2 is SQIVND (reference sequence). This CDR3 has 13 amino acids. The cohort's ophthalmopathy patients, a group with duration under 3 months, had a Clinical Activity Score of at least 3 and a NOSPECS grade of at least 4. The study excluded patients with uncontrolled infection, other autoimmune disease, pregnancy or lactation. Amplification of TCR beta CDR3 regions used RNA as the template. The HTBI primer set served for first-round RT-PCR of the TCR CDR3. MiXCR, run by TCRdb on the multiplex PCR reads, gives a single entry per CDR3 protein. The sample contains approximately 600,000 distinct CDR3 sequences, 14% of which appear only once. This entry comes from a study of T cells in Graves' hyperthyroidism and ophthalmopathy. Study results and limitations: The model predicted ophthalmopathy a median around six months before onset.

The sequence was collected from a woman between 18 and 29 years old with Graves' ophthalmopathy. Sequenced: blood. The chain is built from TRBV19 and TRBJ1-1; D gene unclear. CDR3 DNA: TGTGCCAGTAGTTTTACAGAGAACGCTGAAGCTTTCTTT. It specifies CASSFTENAEAFF.